This T cell receptor (beta chain) was recovered during a study of cytomegalovirus exposure and HLA in healthy donors. Overall study findings and caveats: Immune exposure information comprised only CMV serostatus. Both high specificity and high sensitivity reportedly marked the classifier's diagnosis of cytomegalovirus status.

With 60 Vbeta and 13 Jbeta primers, the PCR was carried out. Method: immunoSEQ multiplex PCR; TCRdb's copy keeps in-frame clones and lacks some. This table holds tens of thousands of clones, roughly 78% found once. CDR1 and CDR2 (germline): SGHTA, FQGTGA. The length of the CDR3 is 13 residues. The V end was cut by 2 bases, the J end by 1 base, with 5 bases between. Details on this clone: Its antigen is as yet unknown.

The origin of this receptor is a woman between 35 and 50 years old in good health and CMV-seropositive. The specimen was PBMCs. This sequence joins TRBV7-3 and TRBJ2-5; no firm D call. The CDR3 protein is CASSLWPQETQYF. CDR3 DNA: TGTGCCAGCAGCTTATGGCCCCAAGAGACCCAGTACTTC.